The 27 T cell receptor beta chains reported below all come from one sample, sequenced in a study of immune cell composition in non-small cell lung cancer. Here immunoSEQ multiplex PCR was the method, and the copy in TCRdb shows in-frame clones only, minus some. In the table there are about 1,500 clones, roughly 78% of which are singletons. The sample consisted of lung tumor tissue. The receptor set was obtained from a human donor with non-small cell lung cancer.

The chain combines TRBV27 with TRBJ2-1; D gene ambiguous. The CDR3 is 15 residues long. Per the germline V gene, CDR1 is MNHEY and CDR2 is SMNVEV (reference sequence). Trimming shortened V by 8 bases and J by 3 bases, and 17 bases separated the two germline ends. CDR3 DNA: TGTGCCAGCGGCCCTGGCACGACTTTCTACAATGAGCAGTTCTTC. Its protein product is CASGPGTTFYNEQFF.

The V and J genes are TRBV4-3 and TRBJ1-2; the match to TRBD1 covers 7 bases. Germline V CDR1 and CDR2: LGHNA, YSLEER. Trimming took 5 bases from V and 7 from J; bases not matched to a gene: 13. The CDR3 totals 15 residues. CDR3 sequence: CASSYRTGARGGYTF. CDR3 nucleotides: TGCGCCAGCAGCTATCGAACAGGGGCCCGGGGTGGCTACACCTTC.

This chain joins TRBV19 and TRBJ2-1, with D maybe TRBD1 (5 bases). Trimming took 9 bases from V and 15 from J, leaving 24 bases between them. The CDR3 is 13 residues long. In germline, CDR1 is LNHDA, CDR2 SQIVND (reference sequence). The chain's CDR3 is CASQYNYQGLPFF. Here the CDR3 DNA reads TGTGCCAGCCAGTATAATTATCAGGGATTGCCGTTCTTC.

The gene calls are TRBV7-2 and TRBJ1-2, with 9 bases matching TRBD1. V was clipped by 8 bases and J by 5 bases; unmatched bases: 9. Germline CDR1 and CDR2: SGHTA and FQGNSA. The CDR3 is 14 residues long. This CDR3 reads CASGDRTGVYGYTF. In DNA form, the CDR3 reads TGTGCCAGCGGGGATAGGACAGGGGTATATGGCTACACCTTC. The whole variable domain, remainder taken from reference TRBV7-2 and TRBJ1-2, is GAGVSQSPSNKVTEKGKDVELRCDPISGHTALYWYRQSLGQGLEFLIYFQGNSAPDKSGLPSDRFSAERTGGSVSTLTIQRTQQEDSAVYLCASGDRTGVYGYTFGSGTRLTVV.

This chain connects TRBV7-8 to TRBJ1-4, with D possibly being TRBD1 (5 bases). Trimming removed 6 bases at V and 10 bases at J, with 18 bases between. CDR1 SGHVS and CDR2 FQNEAQ come from the germline V gene. This CDR3 has 14 amino acids. This CDR3 is CASSYSMGLGKLFF. DNA for the CDR3: TGTGCCAGCAGTTACAGTATGGGGCTCGGAAAACTGTTTTTT.

The chain links TRBV25-1 to TRBJ1-3; 10 bases agree with TRBD1. Germline CDR1 MGHDK, CDR2 SYGVNS. The V gene end was trimmed by 5 bases and the J gene end by 2 bases; junction bases not matched to a gene: 6. There are 16 residues in the CDR3. CDR3 bases: TGTGCCAGCAGTCCACTAGGACAGGGGGCTGGAAACACCATATATTTT. It specifies CASSPLGQGAGNTIYF.

This sequence joins TRBV13 and TRBJ1-1; 9 nucleotides match TRBD1. The CDR3 spans 14 residues. From germline, CDR1 is PRHDT and CDR2 FYEKMQ (reference sequence). Losses at the gene ends were 5 bases for V and 11 bases for J; bases not matched to a gene: 12. The CDR3 sequence: CASSPRNRGLRAFF. The CDR3 nucleotides are TGTGCCAGCAGCCCTCGAAACAGGGGGCTGAGGGCTTTCTTT. The full variable domain, completed using reference TRBV13 and TRBJ1-1, is AAGVIQSPRHLIKEKRETATLKCYPIPRHDTVYWYQQGPGQDPQFLISFYEKMQSDKGSIPDRFSAQQFSDYHSELNMSSLELGDSALYFCASSPRNRGLRAFFGQGTRLTVV.

This clone was picked up a small number of times. This sequence joins TRBV2 and TRBJ2-1, with D unresolved. Trimming cost V 6 bases and J 4 bases, with 13 bases left between them. Germline V CDR1 and CDR2: SNHLY, FYNNEI. The CDR3 covers 14 residues. CDR3 region: CASSALTEYNEQFF. As DNA, the CDR3 is TGTGCCAGCAGCGCACTTACTGAGTACAATGAGCAGTTCTTC.

The chain recombines TRBV5-5 with TRBJ1-1; the D gene is possibly TRBD1 (6 bases). Germline V gene sequence: CDR1 SGHKS, CDR2 YYEKEE (reference sequence). This CDR3 comprises 15 residues. Trimming pared 4 bases from V and 4 bases from J, leaving 17 bases between. CDR3 sequence: CASSPWGQRGTEAFF. The CDR3 DNA reads TGTGCCAGCAGCCCCTGGGGGCAGAGGGGCACTGAAGCTTTCTTT.

This sequence joins TRBV5-4 and TRBJ1-2; perhaps TRBD1 as D (6 bases). The CDR3 is 14 amino acids. Trimming shortened V by 3 bases and J by 8 bases, and 17 bases separated the two germline ends. The germline CDR1 and CDR2 sequences are SGHNT and YYREEE (reference sequence). The chain's CDR3 is CASSSGGTTGGYTF. Written as DNA, the CDR3 is TGTGCCAGCAGCTCTGGTGGGACAACGGGGGGCTACACCTTC.

The chain uses TRBV2 and TRBJ2-2, with 7 bases matching TRBD2. Trimming removed 6 bases from V and 0 bases from J; junction bases left unmatched: 1. The CDR3 extends over 14 amino acids. Germline CDR1 reads SNHLY; CDR2 reads FYNNEI. This chain's CDR3 is CASSRGANTGELFF. CDR3 DNA: TGTGCCAGCAGCCGGGGGGCGAACACCGGGGAGCTGTTTTTT.

This sequence joins TRBV10-3 and TRBJ2-7, with D maybe TRBD1 (5 bases). The CDR3 has 13 amino acids. Germline V gene lookup returns CDR1 ENHRY and CDR2 SYGVKD. Trimming stripped 4 bases from V and 6 bases from J, with 13 bases between. DNA of the CDR3: TGTGCCATCAGTGGCAGGGTTTTGGTCGAGCAGTACTTC. As protein: CAISGRVLVEQYF.

The rearrangement uses TRBV11-2 and TRBJ2-7; TRBD2 matches 8 bases. Trimming at V came to 5 bases and at J to 7 bases, leaving 13 bases not matched to a gene. The CDR3 totals 15 residues. Per germline, CDR1 SGHAT and CDR2 FQNNGV. Here the CDR3 reads CASSPQLAVAWEQYF. CDR3 sequence (DNA): TGTGCCAGCAGCCCCCAACTAGCGGTGGCGTGGGAGCAGTACTTC.

The chain uses TRBV5-1 and TRBJ2-5; 9 bases align to TRBD2. The CDR3 contains 16 residues. V shed 5 bases, J shed 4 bases, and the junction held 12 bases outside the gene matches. Germline V CDR1 and CDR2: SGHRS, YFSETQ. The CDR3 region is CASSPGAGGRGETQYF. CDR3 nucleotide sequence: TGCGCCAGCAGTCCGGGAGCGGGGGGCCGTGGAGAGACCCAGTACTTC. The full variable domain, completed using reference TRBV5-1 and TRBJ2-5, is KAGVTQTPRYLIKTRGQQVTLSCSPISGHRSVSWYQQTPGQGLQFLFEYFSETQRNKGNFPGRFSGRQFSNSRSEMNVSTLELGDSALYLCASSPGAGGRGETQYFGPGTRLLVL.

V gene TRBV5-5 combines with J gene TRBJ2-7; 8 nucleotides match TRBD2. Germline V gene lookup returns CDR1 SGHKS and CDR2 YYEKEE (reference sequence). This CDR3 has 15 amino acids. V shed 4 bases, J shed 0 bases, and the junction held 6 bases outside the gene matches. Here the CDR3 DNA reads TGTGCCAGCAGCCTACTAGCGGAAAGCTCCTACGAGCAGTACTTC. Translated, it gives CASSLLAESSYEQYF.

V is TRBV19 and J is TRBJ2-3; maybe TRBD2 (5 bases). V lost 4 bases and J 0 bases, leaving 8 bases between the germline ends. The germline gives CDR1 LNHDA, CDR2 SQIVND (reference sequence). The CDR3 is 14 residues long. DNA for the CDR3: TGTGCCAGTAGTAAGGACTTGAGCACAGATACGCAGTATTTT. Protein sequence: CASSKDLSTDTQYF.

The DNA for the CDR3 is TGTGCCAGCAGCACCGACAGCTCCCGAACCGGGGAGCTGTTTTTT. Amino acids: CASSTDSSRTGELFF. The V and J genes are TRBV11-2 and TRBJ2-2, with a weak D call TRBD1 (5 bases). V was clipped by 5 bases and J by 5 bases, with 15 bases between them. The CDR3 consists of 15 residues. The germline V gene encodes CDR1 SGHAT and CDR2 FQNNGV.

This clone was detected once. The V and J genes are TRBV6-5 and TRBJ1-2, with D possibly TRBD1 on 6 matching bases. The CDR3 runs 14 residues. Trimming cost V 5 bases and J 3 bases, with 13 bases left between them. CDR1 is MNHEY, CDR2 SVGAGI, per germline. CDR3 in amino acids: CASSEWGPDYGYTF. DNA for the CDR3: TGTGCCAGCAGTGAGTGGGGGCCTGACTATGGCTACACCTTC.

This clone was recorded a few times. This chain links TRBV4-2 with TRBJ1-1; D possibly corresponds to TRBD1 (6 bases). CDR1 LGHNA and CDR2 YNFKEQ come from the germline V gene. The V end lost 4 bases, the J end lost 5 bases, and 14 bases lay between the germline ends. The CDR3 extends over 14 amino acids. The DNA of the CDR3 is TGTGCCAGCAGCCTCCAAGTAGGGGGAACTGAAGCTTTCTTT. This sequence encodes CASSLQVGGTEAFF.

The chain couples TRBV7-9 to TRBJ2-5; D is ambiguous. Germline V CDR1 and CDR2: SEHNR, FQNEAQ (reference sequence). CDR3 length equals 14 residues. V shed 1 base and J shed 7 bases, with 13 bases lying between them. The CDR3 spells CASSLGTTVGTQYF. CDR3 coding DNA: TGTGCCAGCAGCTTAGGAACTACTGTCGGGACCCAGTACTTC.

The CDR3 here is CASILPGGEAFF. The CDR3, as DNA: TGTGCCAGCATCCTTCCCGGGGGTGAAGCTTTCTTT. The rearrangement uses TRBV7-8 and TRBJ1-1; a possible D gene is TRBD1 (5 bases). Looked up from germline, CDR1 is SGHVS and CDR2 is FQNEAQ. The CDR3 is 12 residues long. Trimming shortened V by 7 bases and J by 7 bases, and 13 bases separated the two germline ends.

This clone was recorded once. V gene TRBV7-7 combines with J gene TRBJ2-2; no definite D call. This CDR3 contains 14 residues. V lost 1 base, J lost 6 bases, and 9 bases lay in between. Germline-derived CDR1 and CDR2 are SSHAT and FNYEAQ (reference sequence). The CDR3 DNA reads as TGTGCCAGCAGCTTAGACCCCAGCGCCGGGGAGCTGTTTTTT. Encoded protein: CASSLDPSAGELFF.

V gene TRBV2 combines with J gene TRBJ2-1; TRBD1 matches at 11 bases. Germline values: CDR1 SNHLY, CDR2 FYNNEI. CDR3 length equals 15 residues. J was trimmed by 8 bases and V by 8 bases; bases with no gene match: 11. The CDR3 DNA sequence: TGTGCCAGCCTTCCTAGTGGGACAGGGGGTTATGAGCAGTTCTTC. Protein product: CASLPSGTGGYEQFF.

V is TRBV4-1 and J is TRBJ2-5; TRBD2 is a possible D gene (5 bases). The germline V gene encodes CDR1 MGHRA and CDR2 YSYEKL. Trimming cost V 0 bases and J 5 bases, with 7 bases left between them. This CDR3 region has 13 residues. The CDR3 here is CASSQDPSETQYF. The DNA of the CDR3 is TGCGCCAGCAGCCAAGACCCTAGCGAGACCCAGTACTTC.

V and J are TRBV30 and TRBJ2-6, with D tentatively TRBD1 (5 bases). The CDR3 extends over 16 amino acids. V lost 2 bases and J 0 bases, leaving 11 bases between the germline ends. The germline CDR1 and CDR2 sequences are GTSNPN and SVGIG (reference sequence). For the CDR3, the DNA is TGTGCCTGGAGTCTAGGACATAGCTCTGGGGCCAACGTCCTGACTTTC. Translating gives CAWSLGHSSGANVLTF.

The gene calls are TRBV7-3 and TRBJ2-6, with a weak D call TRBD1 (6 bases). Germline CDR1 is SGHTA and CDR2 is FQGTGA. Trimming took off 6 bases at V and 1 base at J, with 10 bases between the two ends. CDR3 length: 15 residues. The chain's CDR3 is CASRPTGSGANVLTF. The CDR3, as DNA: TGTGCCAGCAGACCCACAGGGTCTGGGGCCAACGTCCTGACTTTC. Full variable domain (remainder filled in from reference TRBV7-3 and TRBJ2-6): GAGVSQTPSNKVTEKGKYVELRCDPISGHTALYWYRQSLGQGPEFLIYFQGTGAADDSGLPNDRFFAVRPEGSVSTLKIQRTERGDSAVYLCASRPTGSGANVLTFGAGSRLTVL.

This rearrangement joins TRBV5-1 to TRBJ2-7; 10 nucleotides align to TRBD1. The trim removed 4 bases at V and 1 base at J, leaving 2 bases unmatched. The CDR3 length is 14 residues. Germline values: CDR1 SGHRS, CDR2 YFSETQ. CDR3 sequence: CASSRTGGSYEQYF. CDR3 DNA: TGCGCCAGCAGCCGGACAGGGGGGTCCTACGAGCAGTACTTC.